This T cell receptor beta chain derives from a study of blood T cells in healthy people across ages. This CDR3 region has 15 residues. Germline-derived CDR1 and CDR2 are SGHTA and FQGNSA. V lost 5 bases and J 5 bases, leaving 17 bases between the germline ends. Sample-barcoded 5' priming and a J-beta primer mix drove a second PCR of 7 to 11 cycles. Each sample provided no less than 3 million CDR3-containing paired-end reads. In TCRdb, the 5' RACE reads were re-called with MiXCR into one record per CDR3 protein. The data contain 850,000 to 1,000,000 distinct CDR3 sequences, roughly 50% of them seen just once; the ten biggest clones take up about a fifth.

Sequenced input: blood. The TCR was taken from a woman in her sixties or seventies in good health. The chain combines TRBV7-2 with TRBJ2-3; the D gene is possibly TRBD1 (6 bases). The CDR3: CASSTLADRVDTQYF. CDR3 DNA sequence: TGTGCCAGCAGCACCCTTGCGGACAGAGTAGATACGCAGTATTTT.